This paragraph reports one T cell receptor (beta chain). There is no known antigen for this receptor. No base qualities exist here, and no much larger clone lies one base off it. This record comes from a study of control samples from healthy donors and cancer patients (TCRdb year 2020). The library was produced with the immunoSEQ multiplex PCR assay. TCRdb carries this immuneACCESS record with in-frame sequences only. Its versions omit some clonotypes, under half of them owing to an unresolved V gene in the studies checked, with the rest unexplained. The sample table shows 110,000 or so clones, and roughly 85% are seen once. The leading ten clones occupy around 14% of the sample. V and J are truncated by 0 bases and 4 bases respectively, leaving an intervening sequence of 12 bases. The CDR3 covers 15 residues, taking in both the cysteine and the phenylalanine. Only the CDR3 portion is preserved as DNA: 45 bases, with reading frame beginning at the first base. According to the germline V gene, CDR1 reads MNHEY and CDR2 reads SVGAGI.

Sequencing was performed on blood. This TCR was sampled from a woman aged 50 to 60 in good health. Recombination joined TRBV6-5 with TRBJ1-1, with the identity of the D gene unclear. At the DNA level, the sequence is TGTGCCAGCAGTTACTCGAAGTGGGGAGGCACTGAAGCTTTCTTT. It codes for CASSYSKWGGTEAFF.